Each of the 25 T cell receptor beta chains below was sequenced from the same sample in a study of blood T cell repertoires in COVID-19. Here immunoSEQ multiplex PCR was the method, and the copy in TCRdb shows in-frame clones only, minus some. This table holds about 300,000 clones, roughly 83% found once. Sample: peripheral blood. The receptors stem from a human donor with COVID-19, enrolled during active disease. The donor label of this sample is uncertain.

This clone has only one observation. The rearrangement links TRBV28 to TRBJ1-6; 7 positions agree with TRBD1. The J segment lost 7 bases and the V segment lost 6 bases, leaving 6 bases of the junction unmatched. Looked up from germline, CDR1 is MDHEN and CDR2 is SYDVKM. The length of the CDR3 is 14 residues. The CDR3 DNA reads as TGTGCCAGCAGGGAAACAGGGGAGAATTCACCCCTCCACTTT. Residues: CASRETGENSPLHF.

The chain couples TRBV29-1 to TRBJ2-5; D not certain. V dropped 4 bases and J dropped 1 base, with 13 bases sitting between them. CDR3 size: 14 residues. CDR1 and CDR2 (germline): SQVTM, ANQGSEA. As DNA, the CDR3 is TGCAGCGTTGGTGGCAGCGTAATCCAAGAGACCCAGTACTTC. Amino acids: CSVGGSVIQETQYF.

The rearrangement uses TRBV11-2 and TRBJ1-5; 9 bases match TRBD1. Germline values: CDR1 SGHAT, CDR2 FQNNGV. Trimming at V came to 4 bases and at J to 2 bases, leaving 6 bases not matched to a gene. CDR3 length: 16 residues. The CDR3 here is CASSSNTGGGNQPQHF. The CDR3 bases are TGTGCCAGCAGCTCAAATACAGGGGGCGGCAATCAGCCCCAGCATTTT. Supplemented by reference TRBV11-2 and TRBJ1-5, the full variable domain reads EAGVAQSPRYKIIEKRQSVAFWCNPISGHATLYWYQQILGQGPKLLIQFQNNGVVDDSQLPKDRFSAERLKGVDSTLKIQPAKLEDSAVYLCASSSNTGGGNQPQHFGDGTRLSIL.

This clone occurred a few times. The rearrangement uses TRBV30 and TRBJ2-1; TRBD2 matches at 13 bases. Germline V gene data show CDR1 as GTSNPN and CDR2 as SVGIG (reference sequence). The CDR3 has 17 residues. J lost 2 bases, V lost 0 bases, and 4 bases had no gene match. Here the CDR3 DNA reads TGTGCCTGGAGTGTAATCGGACTAGCGGGAGCCTACAATGAGCAGTTCTTC. Translating gives CAWSVIGLAGAYNEQFF.

This clone is a singleton in its sample. The chain joins TRBV11-2 to TRBJ1-2, with D possibly being TRBD1 (5 bases). CDR1 SGHAT and CDR2 FQNNGV come from the germline V gene. The CDR3 extends over 13 amino acids. The ends were cut back, 0 bases at V and 5 bases at J, with 7 bases in the middle. CDR3 sequence (DNA): TGTGCCAGCAGCTTAGACAGGGTATATGGCTACACCTTC. This codes for CASSLDRVYGYTF.

The chain employs TRBV5-1 and TRBJ1-5; tentative D call: TRBD1 (5 bases). V lost 0 bases and J lost 7, with 23 bases in between. Germline CDR1 reads SGHRS; CDR2 reads YFSETQ. The CDR3 spans 18 residues. CDR3 DNA: TGCGCCAGCAGCTTGGCTCCCTTTTCTTCAGGCGGGGACCAGCCCCAGCATTTT. Translation: CASSLAPFSSGGDQPQHF.

On this clone: Other nucleotide sequences in the sample specify the same CDR3. The chain is built from TRBV4-1 and TRBJ1-2; TRBD1 aligns across 7 bases. Germline V gene data show CDR1 as MGHRA and CDR2 as YSYEKL. There are 15 residues in the CDR3. Trimming at V came to 1 base and at J to 3 bases, leaving 5 bases not matched to a gene. The CDR3 protein is CASSQGLGGDYGYTF. The CDR3 region has the DNA TGCGCCAGCAGCCAAGGTTTAGGGGGCGACTATGGCTACACCTTC.

This sequence joins TRBV3-1 (or the pseudogene TRBV3-2) and TRBJ2-7, with 7 bases aligning to TRBD2. The CDR3 totals 16 residues. The V gene's germline CDR1 is LGHDT and CDR2 YNNKEL (reference sequence). Trimming took 4 bases from V and 6 from J; bases not matched to a gene: 15. CDR3 amino acids: CASSPWLASGATEQYF. CDR3 DNA sequence: TGTGCCAGCAGCCCCTGGTTGGCTAGCGGCGCTACCGAGCAGTACTTC.

This clone was counted a single time. CDR3 nucleotides: TGCGCCAGCAAACCACGGCAGGGAGGGACCTACGAGCAGTACTTC. This sequence encodes CASKPRQGGTYEQYF. The V gene is TRBV5-1, the J gene TRBJ2-7, with 7 bases identical to TRBD2. The CDR3 runs to 15 residues. The germline V gene encodes CDR1 SGHRS and CDR2 YFSETQ. V lost 6 bases to trimming and J lost 2 bases; unmatched junction nucleotides: 11.

This clone appeared a few times. This chain connects TRBV7-2 to TRBJ2-1; 9 bases align to TRBD1. CDR1 is SGHTA and CDR2 is FQGNSA in the germline V gene. V shed 1 base, J shed 7 bases, and the junction held 5 bases outside the gene matches. The CDR3 spans 15 residues. CDR3 residues: CASSLVGTGKNEQFF. Written as DNA, the CDR3 is TGTGCCAGCAGCTTAGTAGGGACAGGGAAGAATGAGCAGTTCTTC.

The chain links TRBV10-3 to TRBJ2-7, with 8 bases fitting TRBD1. The CDR3 spans 20 residues. V was pared by 0 bases and J by 4 bases, with 20 bases of the junction left unmatched. CDR1 is ENHRY and CDR2 is SYGVKD in the germline V gene. The CDR3 sequence is CAISESVEEGQERSGYEQYF. The DNA for the CDR3 is TGTGCCATCAGTGAGTCGGTTGAGGAGGGACAGGAGAGAAGCGGGTACGAGCAGTACTTC.

The V call is TRBV11-2, the J call TRBJ2-3, with TRBD1 identical over 8 bases. The germline V gene has CDR1 SGHAT and CDR2 FQNNGV. The CDR3 is 15 amino acids. J was trimmed by 0 bases and V by 5 bases; bases with no gene match: 4. CDR3 bases: TGTGCCAGCAGCAGTGGACAGGGAAGCACAGATACGCAGTATTTT. Its protein product is CASSSGQGSTDTQYF.

The V gene is TRBV19, the J gene TRBJ2-1; 12 nucleotides line up with TRBD1. CDR1 and CDR2 from the germline V gene are LNHDA and SQIVND (reference sequence). J gave up 9 bases and V 7 bases, and 7 bases lay outside the gene matches. The CDR3 has 14 amino acids. The CDR3 DNA follows: TGTGCCAGTATCGGGACAGGGGGCAAGGTTGAGCAGTTCTTC. Its translation is CASIGTGGKVEQFF.

V is TRBV6-5 and J is TRBJ2-7; TRBD1 agrees at 7 bases. Germline loops: CDR1 MNHEY, CDR2 SVGAGI. Unmatched junction bases numbered 3, after V lost 7 bases and J lost 0 bases. The length of the CDR3 is 13 residues. CDR3 coding DNA: TGTGCCAGCATGAGGGGGCCCTCCTACGAGCAGTACTTC. This sequence encodes CASMRGPSYEQYF.

The CDR3 sequence is CASSQGQNNSPLHF. Here the CDR3 DNA reads TGTGCCAGCAGCCAGGGACAGAATAATTCACCCCTCCACTTT. The V call is TRBV3-1 (or the pseudogene TRBV3-2), the J call TRBJ1-6; 7 bases line up with TRBD1. After removal of 3 bases from V and 5 bases from J, the junction contained 1 base not matched to a gene. Per germline, CDR1 LGHDT and CDR2 YNNKEL (reference sequence). This CDR3 contains 14 residues.

This rearrangement joins TRBV5-1 to TRBJ2-3; possibly TRBD1 for D (5 bases). The V end lost 0 bases, the J end lost 10 bases, and 15 bases lay between the germline ends. This CDR3 has 14 amino acids. The germline V gene has CDR1 SGHRS and CDR2 YFSETQ. The CDR3 nucleotides are TGCGCCAGCAGCTTGGGACAGATGACGGATGCGCAGTATTTT. The encoded protein is CASSLGQMTDAQYF.

This chain connects TRBV3-1 (or the pseudogene TRBV3-2) to TRBJ2-1; TRBD2 might be the D (6 bases). V lost 0 bases and J 4 bases, leaving 22 bases between the germline ends. The CDR3 is 19 amino acids. Germline CDR1 LGHDT, CDR2 YNNKEL (reference sequence). CDR3 DNA sequence: TGTGCCAGCAGCCAAGATACTAGCCCGCCAAACCCCCTTTACAATGAGCAGTTCTTC. It yields the protein CASSQDTSPPNPLYNEQFF.

This sequence joins TRBV19 and TRBJ1-5; tentative D call: TRBD1 (5 bases). Germline V gene data show CDR1 as LNHDA and CDR2 as SQIVND (reference sequence). V was cut by 5 bases and J by 7 bases, with 21 bases left in between. The CDR3 runs to 16 residues. CDR3 sequence: CASSSSEGLVRQPQHF. As DNA, the CDR3 is TGTGCCAGTAGTTCATCGGAGGGGTTGGTAAGGCAGCCCCAGCATTTT.

This rearrangement joins TRBV7-3 to TRBJ2-3; 9 bases are shared with TRBD2. Looked up from germline, CDR1 is SGHTA and CDR2 is FQGTGA. The CDR3 has 15 amino acids. Losses at the gene ends were 3 bases for V and 2 bases for J; bases not matched to a gene: 3. In nucleotides, the CDR3 is TGTGCCAGCAGCTTTTCTAGCGGGGCCACAGATACGCAGTATTTT. Protein product: CASSFSSGATDTQYF.

The chain employs TRBV5-4 and TRBJ2-7; 10 bases fit TRBD1. The germline V gene encodes CDR1 SGHNT and CDR2 YYREEE (reference sequence). After removal of 4 bases from V and 2 bases from J, the junction contained 6 bases not matched to a gene. The CDR3 consists of 15 residues. The chain's CDR3 is CASSRGQGTPYEQYF. CDR3 DNA sequence: TGTGCCAGCAGCCGGGGACAGGGGACCCCCTACGAGCAGTACTTC.

The genes are TRBV30 and TRBJ2-7, with 7 bases aligning to TRBD1. There are 13 residues in the CDR3. The V gene's germline CDR1 is GTSNPN and CDR2 SVGIG (reference sequence). V shed 2 bases and J 2 bases; nucleotides not matched to a gene: 3. CDR3 in DNA: TGTGCCTGGAGTCGACAGGGAGCCTACGAGCAGTACTTC. It codes for CAWSRQGAYEQYF.

J is TRBJ2-3 and V is TRBV5-1; 13 nucleotides align to TRBD2. The CDR3 runs 16 residues. With V trimmed by 4 bases and J by 5 bases, 7 bases remained unmatched. Germline CDR1 and CDR2: SGHRS and YFSETQ. CDR3 nucleotides: TGCGCCAGCAGCCCCAGGACTAGCGGGAGAGAAGATACGCAGTATTTT. It yields the protein CASSPRTSGREDTQYF. Supplemented by reference TRBV5-1 and TRBJ2-3, the full variable domain reads KAGVTQTPRYLIKTRGQQVTLSCSPISGHRSVSWYQQTPGQGLQFLFEYFSETQRNKGNFPGRFSGRQFSNSRSEMNVSTLELGDSALYLCASSPRTSGREDTQYFGPGTRLTVL.

The V and J genes are TRBV11-2 and TRBJ2-1, with 12 bases lining up with TRBD2. The V gene's germline CDR1 is SGHAT and CDR2 FQNNGV. J gave up 6 bases and V 11 bases, and 11 bases lay outside the gene matches. This CDR3 has 15 residues. The CDR3 nucleotides are TGTGCCTCCGGGGCTAGCGGGAGGGCCGGCAATGAGCAGTTCTTC. Translating gives CASGASGRAGNEQFF.

The chain carries TRBV11-2 and TRBJ2-7; TRBD2 aligns across 12 bases. V lost 5 bases, J lost 4 bases, and 9 bases stayed unmatched. The CDR3 contains 16 residues. Per germline, CDR1 SGHAT and CDR2 FQNNGV. CDR3 protein: CASSEGLAGNLYEQYF. Written as DNA, the CDR3 is TGTGCCAGCAGCGAAGGACTAGCGGGGAACCTTTACGAGCAGTACTTC.

This chain links TRBV6-5 with TRBJ1-1, with 7 bases matching TRBD1. V lost 0 bases and J lost 4; bases outside the gene matches: 8. Germline-derived CDR1 and CDR2 are MNHEY and SVGAGI. The CDR3 contains 16 residues. The CDR3 protein is CASSYSRQGSSTEAFF. CDR3 DNA: TGTGCCAGCAGTTACTCTAGACAGGGTAGTAGCACTGAAGCTTTCTTT.